This T cell receptor (beta chain) is drawn from a study of CD8 T cells in ankylosing spondylitis. This CDR3 spans 16 amino acids. Unmatched junction bases numbered 10, after V lost 6 bases and J lost 1 base. Findings and limits, study-wide: A motif of seven or eight highly homologous TCR beta variants was seen as apparently characteristic of ankylosing spondylitis blood. Prior work had noted some motif variants in reactive arthritis blood and synovial fluid.

Each CDR3 protein gets one entry after TCRdb re-called the 5' RACE reads with MiXCR. This table holds 200,000 to 250,000 distinct CDR3 sequences, around 32% found once. Turning to this clonotype: Its antigen is unidentified.

Specimen: blood, either unsorted or a sorted T cell fraction (not recorded which). The receptor's source is a male donor with ankylosing spondylitis or in good health (not recorded which). V gene TRBV12-3 or TRBV12-4 combines with J gene TRBJ2-3, with TRBD1 matching 7 bases. DNA for the CDR3: TGTGCCAGCAGCCCTCACGGACAGGAACGCACAGATACGCAGTATTTT. Amino acid sequence: CASSPHGQERTDTQYF.